Listed here are 14 T cell receptor beta chains from one sample, sequenced in a study of cytomegalovirus exposure and HLA in healthy donors. The primer mix had 60 Vbeta and 13 Jbeta primers. Sequencing was performed with immunoSEQ multiplex PCR; in TCRdb, only in-frame clones are kept and a portion is missing. Of around 180,000 clones listed, around 68% were seen once; the top ten hold roughly 1.6%. The sample consisted of PBMCs. Every receptor here comes from a girl under 18 in good health and CMV-seronegative.

The chain employs TRBV6-1 and TRBJ2-7; 10 nucleotides match TRBD1. Trimming removed 6 bases from V and 3 bases from J; junction bases left unmatched: 2. Germline CDR1 is MNHNS and CDR2 is SASEGT. The CDR3 consists of 13 residues. The CDR3 is CASRGTGDYEQYF. In nucleotides, the CDR3 is TGTGCCAGCAGGGGGACAGGGGACTACGAGCAGTACTTC.

The chain recombines TRBV5-1 with TRBJ1-1; D perhaps matches TRBD1 (5 bases). The CDR3 covers 18 residues. CDR1 SGHRS and CDR2 YFSETQ come from the germline V gene. V was pared by 6 bases and J by 5 bases, with 29 bases between. CDR3 region: CASMLGVGGGLLQTEAFF. CDR3 DNA: TGCGCCAGCATGTTGGGAGTCGGGGGGGGGTTATTGCAGACTGAAGCTTTCTTT.

The rearrangement joins TRBV2 to TRBJ1-5, with a possible D match to TRBD1 (6 bases). CDR1 is SNHLY, CDR2 FYNNEI, per germline. V was clipped by 4 bases and J by 6 bases, with 13 bases between them. The CDR3 runs 14 residues. This chain's CDR3 is CASSGAGVGQPQHF. The CDR3 coding sequence is TGTGCCAGCAGTGGGGCAGGGGTGGGTCAGCCCCAGCATTTT.

The chain employs TRBV9 and TRBJ1-1, with 11 bases fitting TRBD1. Germline-derived CDR1 and CDR2 are SGDLS and YYNGEE. The trim removed 7 bases at V and 5 bases at J, leaving 7 bases unmatched. CDR3 length: 14 residues. The CDR3 reads CASGGGTGGTEAFF. The DNA of the CDR3 is TGTGCCAGCGGCGGAGGGACAGGGGGGACTGAAGCTTTCTTT.

This clone has just a few counts. This chain uses TRBV29-1 with TRBJ2-1; D might be TRBD2 (6 bases). This CDR3 contains 14 residues. Germline V lookup: CDR1 SQVTM, CDR2 ANQGSEA. V was pared by 6 bases and J by 0 bases, with 12 bases between. The CDR3 here is CSVVLGGSYNEQFF. For the CDR3, the DNA is TGCAGCGTCGTCCTGGGGGGCTCCTACAATGAGCAGTTCTTC.

This clone turned up a few times. CDR3 residues: CASSPRQGANYGYTF. The CDR3 DNA reads TGTGCCAGCAGCCCCCGACAGGGGGCAAACTATGGCTACACCTTC. The chain uses TRBV6-5 and TRBJ1-2; TRBD1 agrees at 10 bases. V gave up 6 bases and J gave up 2 bases; unmatched junction bases: 6. In germline, CDR1 is MNHEY, CDR2 SVGAGI. The CDR3 sequence is 15 residues long.

The CDR3 sequence: CASSVVPGSSYEQYF. The DNA of the CDR3 is TGTGCCAGCAGCGTAGTTCCGGGATCGTCCTACGAGCAGTACTTC. The J gene is TRBJ2-7, the V gene TRBV9, with D tentatively TRBD2 (5 bases). The germline V gene encodes CDR1 SGDLS and CDR2 YYNGEE. V lost 0 bases to trimming and J lost 1 base, with 11 bases between them. This CDR3 spans 15 amino acids.

V usage is TRBV7-9 and J usage is TRBJ1-2; possibly TRBD1 for D (5 bases). Germline assignment: CDR1 SEHNR and CDR2 FQNEAQ (reference sequence). This CDR3 contains 15 residues. The V end lost 5 bases, the J end lost 2 bases, and 15 bases lay between the germline ends. The CDR3 nucleotides read TGTGCCAGCAGCCCCAGGGCAGGGCCCAACTATGGCTACACCTTC. Translating it yields CASSPRAGPNYGYTF.

This rearrangement joins TRBV4-2 to TRBJ1-2, with 7 nucleotides matching TRBD1. This CDR3 contains 14 residues. With V trimmed by 1 base and J by 3 bases, 2 bases remained unmatched. Germline assignment: CDR1 LGHNA and CDR2 YNFKEQ. As DNA, the CDR3 is TGTGCCAGCAGCCAAGGAGGGACAGACTATGGCTACACCTTC. It is translated as CASSQGGTDYGYTF.

A note on this clone: Other DNA sequences from this sample encode an identical CDR3 as well. The chain combines TRBV27 with TRBJ1-1; maybe TRBD1 (6 bases). Germline V gives CDR1 MNHEY, CDR2 SMNVEV (reference sequence). Deletions cut 5 bases from V and 2 bases from J, with 9 bases between. CDR3 length: 13 amino acids. CDR3 sequence: CASSPRGNTEAFF. The CDR3 nucleotides are TGTGCCAGCAGTCCCAGGGGAAACACTGAAGCTTTCTTT.

A remark on this clone: Germline and junction disagree at one end, which may indicate a read error. The rearrangement joins TRBV7-7 to TRBJ2-5; TRBD2 aligns across 13 bases. Germline lookup yields CDR1 SSHAT and CDR2 FNYEAQ (reference sequence). The CDR3 length is 15 residues. The CDR3 coding sequence is TGTGCTAGCAGCCCCGGGACTAGCGGGGTGGAGACCCAGTACTTC. It translates to CASSPGTSGVETQYF.

The genes are TRBV5-4 and TRBJ2-2; 11 bases are shared with TRBD2. CDR1 is SGHNT and CDR2 is YYREEE in the germline V gene (reference sequence). With 3 bases clipped from V and 5 bases from J, the junction kept 3 bases outside the gene matches. The CDR3 is 15 amino acids. The CDR3: CASSSGLAETGELFF. In nucleotides, the CDR3 is TGTGCCAGCAGCTCGGGACTAGCGGAAACCGGGGAGCTGTTTTTT.

The chain couples TRBV6-6 to TRBJ2-1; 7 positions agree with TRBD1. The CDR3 is 14 residues long. In germline, CDR1 is MNHNY, CDR2 SVGAGI (reference sequence). Trimming removed 8 bases from V and 5 bases from J; junction bases left unmatched: 9. The DNA for the CDR3 is TGTGCCAGCCGCCAGATGACAGGGAACAATGAGCAGTTCTTC. It is translated as CASRQMTGNNEQFF.

This clone was counted a single time. V gene TRBV5-4 combines with J gene TRBJ1-2; the match to TRBD1 covers 9 bases. The CDR3 has 16 residues. Per germline, CDR1 SGHNT and CDR2 YYREEE (reference sequence). V lost 5 bases, J lost 4 bases, and 12 bases stayed unmatched. CDR3 DNA: TGTGCCAGCAGTCCGCCGACAGGGGGGTCACTCTATGGCTACACCTTC. This encodes CASSPPTGGSLYGYTF.